Each of the 11 T cell receptor beta chains below was sequenced from the same sample in a study of blood T cells in healthy people across ages. Using a J-beta primer mix together with a sample-barcoded 5' primer, a second PCR was run for about 6 to 12 cycles. A single record per CDR3 protein comes from TCRdb applying MiXCR to the 5' RACE reads. The sample shows roughly 1 million distinct CDR3 sequences, around 25% of them seen only once. The same specimen was also included in a second study, on T cells of mothers and their children.

Sequencing was done on a sample of blood. The receptors were gathered from a girl aged 2-15 years in good health.

A few counts support this clonotype. The junction does not match germline at one end; this may be a read error. The chain uses TRBV29-1 and TRBJ1-2; D unclear. Per germline, CDR1 SQVTM and CDR2 ANQGSEA. This CDR3 region has 11 residues. CDR3 sequence: CSVELIYGYIF. The CDR3 DNA follows: TGCAGCGTTGAGCTCATCTATGGCTACATCTTC.

This clonotype has only a few counts. The chain carries TRBV5-1 and TRBJ2-7; TRBD1 agrees at 9 bases. Per the germline V gene, CDR1 is SGHRS and CDR2 is YFSETQ. CDR3 size: 16 residues. V dropped 0 bases and J dropped 6; count of bases not matched to a gene: 10. CDR3 sequence: CASSLAGTGTSAEQYF. CDR3 DNA: TGCGCCAGCAGCTTGGCAGGGACAGGGACCAGTGCCGAGCAGTACTTC. The whole variable domain, filled in from reference TRBV5-1 and TRBJ2-7, reads KAGVTQTPRYLIKTRGQQVTLSCSPISGHRSVSWYQQTPGQGLQFLFEYFSETQRNKGNFPGRFSGRQFSNSRSEMNVSTLELGDSALYLCASSLAGTGTSAEQYFGPGTRLTVT.

The V call is TRBV3-1, the J call TRBJ2-5; 9 bases fit TRBD1. V lost 6 bases, J lost 3 bases, and 8 bases stayed unmatched. This CDR3 comprises 15 residues. Per the germline V gene, CDR1 is LGHDT and CDR2 is YNNKEL (reference sequence). CDR3 loop: CASRHTGTGKETQYF. Written as DNA, the CDR3 is TGTGCCAGCAGGCACACCGGGACAGGGAAAGAGACCCAGTACTTC.

The V call is TRBV27, the J call TRBJ1-2; no reliable D call. The ends were cut back, 1 base at V and 4 bases at J, with 10 bases in the middle. The germline gives CDR1 MNHEY, CDR2 SMNVEV (reference sequence). The CDR3 is made up of 14 amino acids. In DNA, the CDR3 is TGTGCCAGCAGTTTATTGGGATCGCCCTATGGCTACACCTTC. As protein: CASSLLGSPYGYTF.

In regard to this clonotype: Mismatch with germline at one junction end may stem from a read error. J is TRBJ1-5 and V is TRBV29-1; 9 bases are a match to TRBD1. CDR1 and CDR2 from the germline V gene are SQVTM and ANQGSEA. CDR3 size: 14 residues. The CDR3 is CGVRQGDTGQPQHF. For the CDR3, the DNA is TGCGGCGTAAGACAGGGGGATACTGGTCAGCCCCAGCATTTT. The variable domain in full, with the rest retrieved from reference TRBV29-1 and TRBJ1-5, is SAVISQKPSRDICQRGTSLTIQCQVDSQVTMMFWYRQQPGQSLTLIATANQGSEATYESGFVIDKFPISRPNLTFSTLTVSNMSPEDSSIYLCGVRQGDTGQPQHFGDGTRLSIL.

The chain couples TRBV5-1 to TRBJ1-1; D is perhaps TRBD1 (5 bases). V was pared by 4 bases and J by 3 bases, with 13 bases between. CDR1 is SGHRS, CDR2 YFSETQ, per germline. The CDR3 is 14 residues long. The CDR3 DNA reads TGCGCCAGCAGCGACGTAAGGGGTGACACTGAAGCTTTCTTT. This encodes CASSDVRGDTEAFF.

As to this clonotype: One end of the junction is discordant with germline, which a read error may explain. The chain employs TRBV7-2 and TRBJ1-4; D is uncertain. The germline gives CDR1 SGHTA, CDR2 FQGNSA. The CDR3 sequence is 14 residues long. The chain's CDR3 is CAGSRGGLGEKLFF. The DNA for the CDR3 is TGTGCCGGCAGCCGGGGAGGGTTGGGAGAAAAACTGTTTTTT.

In this sample, this clonotype turned up a few times. Here the CDR3 DNA reads TGCAGCGTTGGGAGACAGGGGAACAATGAGCAGTTCTTC. The encoded protein is CSVGRQGNNEQFF. The chain employs TRBV29-1 and TRBJ2-7; 8 bases are a match to TRBD1. The J call is in doubt because the DNA end fits TRBJ2-1 better. The length of the CDR3 is 13 residues. From germline, CDR1 is SQVTM and CDR2 ANQGSEA.

This chain connects TRBV19 to TRBJ2-2, with D unclear. Germline V gives CDR1 LNHDA, CDR2 SQIVND (reference sequence). Trimming took 3 bases from V and 1 from J, leaving 12 bases between them. This CDR3 has 16 residues. The CDR3 is CASSIERVRNTGELFF. The CDR3 nucleotides read TGTGCCAGTAGTATTGAGCGCGTCCGGAACACCGGGGAGCTGTTTTTT.

There are a few counts of this clonotype. The CDR3 carries no conserved terminal phenylalanine or tryptophan, so it likely arises from a read error. The J gene is TRBJ2-1, the V gene TRBV7-6; possibly TRBD2 for D (6 bases). The DNA end is more similar to TRBJ2-7, so the J call may be wrong. This CDR3 has 14 residues. In germline, CDR1 is SGHVS, CDR2 FNYEAQ. The CDR3 bases are TGTGCCAGCAGCCATTCCGGGAGCCTATACGAGCAGTACCTC. Protein: CASSHSGSLYEQYL.

The CDR3 nucleotides read TGCAGTGCTAGAGGGAGAGTGAGGGCCCAAGAGACCCAGTACTTC. As protein: CSARGRVRAQETQYF. The chain carries TRBV20-1 and TRBJ2-5; possibly TRBD2 for D (5 bases). CDR3 size: 15 residues. The V and J ends lost 1 base and 1 base respectively, with 13 bases between them. Looked up from germline, CDR1 is DFQATT and CDR2 is SNEGSKA (reference sequence).